The TCR beta chain described here comes from a study of technical replicates of blood from a handful of donors. The method was immunoSEQ multiplex PCR; TCRdb's version includes in-frame clones alone and lacks a portion of them. The sample shows 100,000 or so clones, 96% of them seen only once. The CDR3 is made up of 12 amino acids. Trimming cost V 1 base and J 4 bases, with 7 bases left between them. The germline CDR1 and CDR2 sequences are SQVTM and ANQGSEA. This clonotype was obtained from a human donor in good health. This chain uses TRBV29-1 with TRBJ1-2; D remains unclear. The sample comprised T cells isolated from PBMCs. CDR3 DNA: TGCAGCGTTGAAGCGGGGTCCTATGGCTACACCTTC. As protein: CSVEAGSYGYTF. Drawing the rest from reference TRBV29-1 and TRBJ1-2, the complete variable domain is SAVISQKPSRDICQRGTSLTIQCQVDSQVTMMFWYRQQPGQSLTLIATANQGSEATYESGFVIDKFPISRPNLTFSTLTVSNMSPEDSSIYLCSVEAGSYGYTFGSGTRLTVV.